This TCR beta chain was observed in a study of blood T cell repertoires in COVID-19. Sequenced by immunoSEQ multiplex PCR; TCRdb stores in-frame clones only, minus some. The repertoire includes 200,000 to 300,000 clones, under 90% of them detected once, and 4.2% sits in the top ten. The clonotype originates from a man aged 55 to 70 with acute or convalescent COVID-19. The material sequenced was peripheral blood.

CDR3 in DNA: TGTGCCAGCTCACCCCCAGGACTAGCGGGCGATGAGCAGTTCTTC. Protein product: CASSPPGLAGDEQFF. The chain carries TRBV18 and TRBJ2-1, with TRBD2 identical over 11 bases. The V gene's germline CDR1 is KGHSH and CDR2 LQKENI. CDR3 length equals 15 residues. V shed 3 bases, J shed 8 bases, and the junction held 6 bases outside the gene matches.